Within the sample, the clone carrying this T cell receptor beta chain is medium-sized. Its target is unknown. Clones were read by immunoSEQ multiplex PCR, and TCRdb kept only the in-frame ones, dropping some. The table lists 49,000 or so clones, around 53% of them singletons. The data stem from a study of cytotoxic CD8 clonotypes in ibrutinib-treated CLL. Turning to the study itself: The authors obtained response samples at a median of about 12 months of treatment, range 6 to 36.

General study points: Public clonotypes were uncommon and contracted or stayed stable on treatment. Clonality went higher at ibrutinib response and then dropped back toward baseline at progression.

Trimming shortened V by 7 bases and J by 5 bases, and 8 bases separated the two germline ends. This CDR3 spans 11 amino acids. Looked up from germline, CDR1 is SGHVS and CDR2 is FNYEAQ. The source material was PBMCs, sampled after 12 months of ibrutinib treatment. The TCR comes from a human donor with chronic lymphocytic leukemia. The V gene is TRBV7-6, the J gene TRBJ2-5, with a tentative D call TRBD1 (5 bases). CDR3 DNA sequence: TGTGCCAGCACCTCAGGGGAGACCCAGTACTTC. The encoded protein is CASTSGETQYF.